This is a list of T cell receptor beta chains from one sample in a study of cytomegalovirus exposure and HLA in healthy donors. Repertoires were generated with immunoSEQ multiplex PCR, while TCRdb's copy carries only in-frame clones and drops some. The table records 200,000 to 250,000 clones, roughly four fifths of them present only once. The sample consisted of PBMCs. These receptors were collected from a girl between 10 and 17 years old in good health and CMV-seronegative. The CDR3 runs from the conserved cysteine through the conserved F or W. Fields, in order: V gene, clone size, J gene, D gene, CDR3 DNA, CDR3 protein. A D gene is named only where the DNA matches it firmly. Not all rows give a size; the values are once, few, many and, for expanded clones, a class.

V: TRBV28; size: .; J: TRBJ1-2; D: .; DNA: TGTGCCAGCAGTTTGGCAGTCCCCTATGGCTACACCTTC; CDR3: CASSLAVPYGYTF
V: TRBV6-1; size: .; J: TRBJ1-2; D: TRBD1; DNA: TGTGCCAGCAGTGATACAGGGGGCGCGGATGGCTACACCTTC; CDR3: CASSDTGGADGYTF
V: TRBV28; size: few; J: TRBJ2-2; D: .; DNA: TGTGCCAGCAGTTTTCCGGGTTACACCGGGGAGCTGTTTTTT; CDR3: CASSFPGYTGELFF
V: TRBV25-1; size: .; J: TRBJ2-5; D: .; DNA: TGTGCCAGCATCCCCCCCTCCGGAGCGAACCCTCAAGAGACCCAGTACTTC; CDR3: CASIPPSGANPQETQYF
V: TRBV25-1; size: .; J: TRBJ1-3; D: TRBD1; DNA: TGTGCCAGCAGTGCCACCGGGACAGGATCCTCTGGAAACGCCATATATTTT; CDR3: CASSATGTGSSGNAIYF
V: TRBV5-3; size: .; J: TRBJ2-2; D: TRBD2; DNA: TGTGCCAGAAGAATCGGTGGACTAGCGGGAGAGGATAACGGGGAGCTGTTTTTT; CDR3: CARRIGGLAGEDNGELFF
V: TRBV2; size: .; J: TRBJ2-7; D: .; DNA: TGTGCCAGCAGGCAAACAGGGTTACACGAGCAGTACTTC; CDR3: CASRQTGLHEQYF
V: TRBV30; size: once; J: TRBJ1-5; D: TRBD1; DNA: TGTGCCTGGAGCGACAGGGGGGGCCAGCCCCAGCATTTT; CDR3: CAWSDRGGQPQHF
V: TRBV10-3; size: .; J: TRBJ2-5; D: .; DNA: TGTGCCATCAGTGGGGGTGAGGGACGGAGGGGGACCCAGTACTTC; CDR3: CAISGGEGRRGTQYF
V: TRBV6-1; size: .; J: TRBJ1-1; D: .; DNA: TGTGCCAGCAGTGATCGGGGGGTTTCCCTCACTGAAGCTTTCTTT; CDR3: CASSDRGVSLTEAFF
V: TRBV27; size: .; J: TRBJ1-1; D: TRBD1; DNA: TGTGCCAGCAGTTTATCTGGCAGGACAGGGGGCCAGCGAGCTTTCTTT; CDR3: CASSLSGRTGGQRAFF
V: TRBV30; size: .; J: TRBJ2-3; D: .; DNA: TGTGCCTGGAGCTTGGGAGCTAGCACAGATACGCAGTATTTT; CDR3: CAWSLGASTDTQYF
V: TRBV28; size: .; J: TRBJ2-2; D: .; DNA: TGTGCCAGCAGTTTTCGCGGAATCACCGGGGAGCTGTTTTTT; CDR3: CASSFRGITGELFF
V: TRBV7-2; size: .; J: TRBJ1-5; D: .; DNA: TGTGCCAGCAGCCTTAGGCAGGTAGGACAGCCCCAGCATTTT; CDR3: CASSLRQVGQPQHF
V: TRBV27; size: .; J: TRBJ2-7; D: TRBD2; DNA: TGTGCCAGCAGTTTATTAGCGGGGGGGTCCTACGAGCAGTACTTC; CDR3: CASSLLAGGSYEQYF
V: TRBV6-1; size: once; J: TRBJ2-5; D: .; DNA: TGTGCCAGCAGTGAAGGGACTCCCAACTGGTACCAAGAGACCCAGTACTTC; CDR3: CASSEGTPNWYQETQYF
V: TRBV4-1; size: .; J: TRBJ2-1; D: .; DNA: TGCGCCAGCAGCCAAGTGGTTATGTCGCGTTATGAGCAGTTCTTC; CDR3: CASSQVVMSRYEQFF
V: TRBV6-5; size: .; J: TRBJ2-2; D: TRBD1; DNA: TGTGCCAGCAGCTCCACAGGGGGCAGTGCCGGGGAGCTGTTTTTT; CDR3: CASSSTGGSAGELFF
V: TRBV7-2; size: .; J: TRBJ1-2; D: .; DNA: TGTGCCAGCAGCTTAGCCAGCTATGGCTACACCTTC; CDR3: CASSLASYGYTF
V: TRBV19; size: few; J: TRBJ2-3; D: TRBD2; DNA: TGTGCCAGTAGTATTGGGAGGGTCTATGCCTTAACTAGCACAGATACGCAGTATTTT; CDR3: CASSIGRVYALTSTDTQYF
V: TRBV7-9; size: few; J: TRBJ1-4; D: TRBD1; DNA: TGTGCCAGCAGCTTGGGGACAGGGGTTATTGAAAAACTGTTTTTT; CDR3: CASSLGTGVIEKLFF
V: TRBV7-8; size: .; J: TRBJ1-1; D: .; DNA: TGTGCCAGCAGCTCACCTCAGGGGTTGACTGAAGCTTTCTTT; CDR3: CASSSPQGLTEAFF
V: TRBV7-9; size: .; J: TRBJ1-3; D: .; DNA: TGTGCCAGCAATATTGGCCGAAACACCATATATTTT; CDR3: CASNIGRNTIYF
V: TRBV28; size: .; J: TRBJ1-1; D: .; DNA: TGTGCCAGCAGTTTAAATCGGGTAGGGGATGAAGCTTTCTTT; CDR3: CASSLNRVGDEAFF
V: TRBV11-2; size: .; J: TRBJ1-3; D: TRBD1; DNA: TGTGCCAGCAGCTGGGGGAGGACAGGTGGAAACACCATATATTTT; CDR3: CASSWGRTGGNTIYF
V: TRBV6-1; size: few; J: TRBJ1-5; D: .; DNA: TGTGCCAGCAGTGAAGTGCAGAGGAATCAGCCCCAGCATTTT; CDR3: CASSEVQRNQPQHF